The sample holds one count of the clone carrying this T cell receptor (beta chain). Sequenced by immunoSEQ multiplex PCR; TCRdb stores in-frame clones only, minus some. The table records 150,000 or so clones, roughly 92% of them present only once. The source of the sample is a study of T cell responses to AZD1222 COVID-19 vaccine. Germline CDR1 SEHNR, CDR2 FQNEAQ (reference sequence). Trimming stripped 7 bases from V and 0 bases from J, with 13 bases between. CDR3 length equals 14 residues. The sample consisted of peripheral blood, taken 28 days after the second AZD1222 dose. The clonotype originates from an adult who received the AZD1222 COVID-19 vaccine. The chain employs TRBV7-9 and TRBJ2-7; D is unclear. The CDR3 bases are TGTGCCAGCAATCCGGGCCTCAGCTCCTACGAGCAGTACTTC. This sequence encodes CASNPGLSSYEQYF.